This T cell receptor (beta chain) was retrieved from a study of post-analysis software for immune sequencing data. On the study more broadly: The courses of disease that were included comprised relapsing-remitting, secondary progressive and progressive-relapsing multiple sclerosis.

As concerns this clonotype: As yet, its antigen is unknown.

Study-level findings and limits: Strong co-clustering by F measure was evident for samples that had been prepared in the same batch. Roughly five TRBV segments appeared more often in patients than in controls, and TRBV5-6, TRBV5-1 and TRBV20-1 were among these. Multiple sclerosis patients had significantly lower normalized Chao1 diversity than controls.

The CDR3 has 12 amino acids. The germline V and J ends were trimmed by 8 bases and 7 bases, with 15 bases remaining between them. Germline loops: CDR1 SEHNR, CDR2 FQNEAQ (reference sequence). Researchers reported that TCR beta cDNA libraries carried unique molecular identifiers. TCRdb recomputed calls from the PCR reads with MiXCR, one row per CDR3 protein. The data contain about 380,000 distinct CDR3 sequences, about a third of them singletons. The sequenced sample was blood. The chain joins TRBV7-9 to TRBJ2-7; the D gene is possibly TRBD2 (5 bases). The receptor was isolated from a girl aged 10-17 years with multiple sclerosis. CDR3 bases: TGTGCCAGCGGTACGGGGATGGGTGAGCAGTACTTC. As protein: CASGTGMGEQYF. Looking up the rest from reference TRBV7-9 and TRBJ2-7 gives the full variable domain: DTGVSQNPRHKITKRGQNVTFRCDPISEHNRLYWYRQTLGQGPEFLTYFQNEAQLEKSRLLSDRFSAERPKGSFSTLEIQRTEQGDSAMYLCASGTGMGEQYFGPGTRLTVT.